One T cell receptor (beta chain) is described in this entry. Seattle cases were enrolled at active infection and followed longitudinally. This sample was included in a study of blood T cell repertoires in COVID-19. Study context: Acute and convalescent COVID-19 samples came from the United States, Italy and Spain. PBMCs, B-cell-depleted T cells, or T cells were the source of the cDNA or gDNA that made up the material.

The authors' processing: Scientists estimated how many nucleated cells there were by amplifying reference gene primers. Using immunoSEQ multiplex PCR, the repertoire was profiled, and TCRdb retains in-frame clones only, with some absent. V and J calls and clone size are given by that table; D and trimming were obtained from the DNA. The sample contains just over 150,000 clones, 92% of which appear only once. Germline V lookup: CDR1 KGHSY, CDR2 FQNENV. Trimming pared 0 bases from V and 4 bases from J, leaving 6 bases between. The CDR3 extends over 13 amino acids. The chain is built from TRBV16 and TRBJ1-1; no clear D. The sequenced sample consisted of peripheral blood. This TCR was recovered from a young man with COVID-19, enrolled during active disease. The DNA of the CDR3 is TGTGCCAGCAGCCAATCGGGGAGCACTGAAGCTTTCTTT. Protein product: CASSQSGSTEAFF.